This passage covers 21 T cell receptor beta chains from one sample sequenced in a study of CD8+ T cells in alopecia areata. Documented treatment: oral pan-JAK inhibitor, 5-10 mg twice daily. Sequencing templates came from extracted RNA that was reverse transcribed into cDNA. Method: immunoSEQ multiplex PCR; TCRdb's copy keeps in-frame clones and lacks some. The table shows hundreds of thousands of clones, with around two fifths occurring only once. This sample comprised CD4+ T cells sorted from blood, obtained between weeks 30 and 35, from a patient treated with tofacitinib. The receptor set was obtained from a human donor with alopecia areata.

This clone was counted a single time. The gene calls are TRBV30 and TRBJ2-1; 9 nucleotides match TRBD1. The CDR3 has 15 amino acids. Per the germline V gene, CDR1 is GTSNPN and CDR2 is SVGIG (reference sequence). The ends lost 0 bases at V and 6 bases at J; junction bases unmatched: 6. The CDR3 loop is CAWSVLGQGSNEQFF. The CDR3 region has the DNA TGTGCCTGGAGTGTACTGGGACAGGGAAGCAATGAGCAGTTCTTC.

V usage is TRBV7-6 and J usage is TRBJ2-3, with unresolved D. This CDR3 is built from 12 residues. Germline V gene lookup returns CDR1 SGHVS and CDR2 FNYEAQ. The ends were cut back, 5 bases at V and 2 bases at J, with 5 bases in the middle. CDR3 coding DNA: TGTGCCAGCAGCCGGTCCACAGATACGCAGTATTTT. Translation: CASSRSTDTQYF.

This clone appeared a few times. This chain links TRBV7-9 with TRBJ2-5; the D gene is possibly TRBD1 (5 bases). Germline V gives CDR1 SEHNR, CDR2 FQNEAQ (reference sequence). Trimming took 11 bases from V and 5 from J, leaving 18 bases between them. CDR3 length: 13 amino acids. As DNA, the CDR3 is TGTGCCTCCCAGGGTACGGTTGTGGAGACCCAGTACTTC. This encodes CASQGTVVETQYF.

This chain connects TRBV7-8 to TRBJ2-1, with D hard to call. Between the trimmed V and J ends, which lost 1 base and 8 bases, there was a span of 9 bases. This CDR3 has 13 amino acids. Per the germline V gene, CDR1 is SGHVS and CDR2 is FQNEAQ. The DNA for the CDR3 is TGTGCCAGCAGCTTAGGCCCAGTGGATGAGCAGTTCTTC. This encodes CASSLGPVDEQFF.

This clone was detected only a few times. The CDR3 sequence: CAWSRGTGPTDTQYF. CDR3 sequence (DNA): TGTGCCTGGAGTCGGGGGACAGGGCCCACAGATACGCAGTATTTT. V is TRBV30 and J is TRBJ2-3; 9 bases are shared with TRBD1. Germline V gene lookup returns CDR1 GTSNPN and CDR2 SVGIG (reference sequence). V shed 2 bases, J shed 2 bases, and the junction held 5 bases outside the gene matches. The CDR3 is made up of 15 amino acids.

This clone has a handful of counts. The rearrangement links TRBV2 to TRBJ1-1, with D uncertain. This CDR3 spans 13 amino acids. V gave up 10 bases and J gave up 3 bases, with 15 bases separating them. Germline V CDR1 and CDR2: SNHLY, FYNNEI. CDR3 sequence: CAILTAVYTEAFF. Written as DNA, the CDR3 is TGTGCCATCCTCACAGCTGTCTACACTGAAGCTTTCTTT.

The rearrangement links TRBV5-4 to TRBJ2-1; tentative D call: TRBD2 (5 bases). Trimming removed 5 bases at V and 5 bases at J, with 17 bases between. In germline, CDR1 is SGHNT, CDR2 YYREEE (reference sequence). This CDR3 spans 15 amino acids. CDR3 sequence reads: CASRPTGSRHNEQFF. CDR3 coding DNA: TGTGCCAGCAGACCTACGGGGTCAAGACACAATGAGCAGTTCTTC.

This clone was counted between two and nine times. The gene calls are TRBV9 and TRBJ1-1, with 9 bases lining up with TRBD1. V lost 4 bases to trimming and J lost 0 bases; unmatched junction nucleotides: 7. Germline V CDR1 and CDR2: SGDLS, YYNGEE. The CDR3 runs to 16 residues. The CDR3 is CASSPQDRGLNTEAFF. The CDR3 DNA follows: TGTGCCAGCAGCCCACAGGACAGGGGCCTGAACACTGAAGCTTTCTTT.

The sample holds a few counts of this clone. The chain links TRBV6-6 to TRBJ2-3; TRBD1 aligns across 9 bases. CDR1 and CDR2 (germline): MNHNY, SVGAGI (reference sequence). This CDR3 contains 12 residues. V trimming: 10 bases; J trimming: 4 bases; junction bases outside the gene matches: 3. CDR3: CATTGGPDTQYF. CDR3 coding DNA: TGTGCCACGACAGGGGGTCCAGATACGCAGTATTTT.

The chain has TRBV30 and TRBJ1-1, with D tentatively TRBD1 (6 bases). CDR1 is GTSNPN, CDR2 SVGIG, per germline (reference sequence). The CDR3 totals 13 residues. Deletions cut 2 bases from V and 10 bases from J, with 17 bases between. The DNA for the CDR3 is TGTGCCTGGAGTATGAGGCAGGGGTATGTAGCTTTCTTT. This translates into CAWSMRQGYVAFF.

In its sample, this clone was seen many times. This sequence joins TRBV6-6 and TRBJ2-7; D gene uncertain. Trimming left V 5 bases short and J 1 base short, with 12 bases between. CDR1 and CDR2 (germline): MNHNY, SVGAGI (reference sequence). The length of the CDR3 is 14 residues. CDR3 bases: TGTGCCAGCAGTCATGAGCGAGTATCCTACGAGCAGTACTTC. This codes for CASSHERVSYEQYF.

In nucleotides, the CDR3 is TGCGCCAGCAGCGCCGAGGGGACTAGCGGGAGGGAGCAGTTCTTC. It translates to CASSAEGTSGREQFF. The rearrangement links TRBV5-1 to TRBJ2-1, with 15 nucleotides matching TRBD2. This CDR3 region has 15 residues. Germline lookup yields CDR1 SGHRS and CDR2 YFSETQ. Trimming took 4 bases from V and 10 from J; bases not matched to a gene: 6.

The chain has TRBV5-1 and TRBJ1-1; 10 nucleotides align to TRBD1. CDR1 is SGHRS, CDR2 YFSETQ, per germline. The J segment lost 1 base and the V segment lost 4 bases, leaving 13 bases of the junction unmatched. The CDR3 contains 18 residues. The CDR3 coding sequence is TGCGCCAGCAGCGTTAGGGACAGGGGAAGAGAGGCGAACACTGAAGCTTTCTTT. Its translation is CASSVRDRGREANTEAFF.

This clone has just one count. The J gene is TRBJ2-5, the V gene TRBV7-3; 9 nucleotides line up with TRBD1. Germline V CDR1 and CDR2: SGHTA, FQGTGA. Losses at the gene ends were 5 bases for V and 4 bases for J; bases not matched to a gene: 5. This CDR3 comprises 14 residues. The CDR3 DNA reads as TGTGCCAGCAGCCCTGACAGGGGGGGAGAGACCCAGTACTTC. It codes for CASSPDRGGETQYF. The full variable domain, with the rest looked up from reference TRBV7-3 and TRBJ2-5, is GAGVSQTPSNKVTEKGKYVELRCDPISGHTALYWYRQSLGQGPEFLIYFQGTGAADDSGLPNDRFFAVRPEGSVSTLKIQRTERGDSAVYLCASSPDRGGETQYFGPGTRLLVL.

The J gene is TRBJ2-1, the V gene TRBV5-1; TRBD2 might be the D (6 bases). Trimming took 2 bases from V and 8 from J, leaving 14 bases between them. CDR1 SGHRS and CDR2 YFSETQ come from the germline V gene. The CDR3 is 14 amino acids. CDR3 DNA sequence: TGCGCCAGCAGCTTCGGGACTTCAACACATGAGCAGTTCTTC. It codes for CASSFGTSTHEQFF.

This clone was seen only a few times. The chain's CDR3 is CASSRQLSSGGGHEQFF. The CDR3 DNA reads TGTGCCAGCAGCCGCCAACTTTCTAGCGGGGGAGGCCATGAGCAGTTCTTC. The rearrangement joins TRBV14 to TRBJ2-1, with 10 positions matching TRBD2. Germline lookup yields CDR1 SGHDN and CDR2 FVKESK. The CDR3 contains 17 residues. The trim removed 4 bases at V and 8 bases at J, leaving 14 bases unmatched.

The rearrangement joins TRBV7-9 to TRBJ1-5; 9 bases line up with TRBD1. V lost 4 bases, J lost 5 bases, and 6 bases stayed unmatched. Germline CDR1 is SEHNR and CDR2 is FQNEAQ (reference sequence). This CDR3 comprises 15 residues. Here the CDR3 DNA reads TGTGCCAGCAGCTCCGGACAGGGGAGGTATCAGCCCCAGCATTTT. This codes for CASSSGQGRYQPQHF.

This clone was recorded a few times. The chain is built from TRBV7-9 and TRBJ1-6; D possibly corresponds to TRBD1 (6 bases). V lost 7 bases and J lost 6, with 16 bases in between. Germline CDR1 is SEHNR and CDR2 is FQNEAQ (reference sequence). The CDR3 covers 15 residues. CDR3 residues: CASKQQDSVNSPLHF. The DNA for the CDR3 is TGTGCCAGCAAACAACAGGACAGTGTTAATTCACCCCTCCACTTT.

This clone came up a few times. The V and J genes are TRBV5-1 and TRBJ2-5, with D unclear. V gave up 3 bases and J gave up 0 bases, with 3 bases separating them. Germline CDR1 is SGHRS and CDR2 is YFSETQ. The CDR3 has 12 amino acids. CDR3 residues: CASSWYQETQYF. The DNA for the CDR3 is TGCGCCAGCAGCTGGTACCAAGAGACCCAGTACTTC.

The chain carries TRBV6-6 and TRBJ1-1; D gene uncertain. Germline V CDR1 and CDR2: MNHNY, SVGAGI (reference sequence). Trimming took off 6 bases at V and 1 base at J, with 12 bases between the two ends. This CDR3 has 14 amino acids. In DNA, the CDR3 is TGTGCCAGCAGATCAATAAGTCAGAACACTGAAGCTTTCTTT. This codes for CASRSISQNTEAFF.

The chain has TRBV5-1 and TRBJ2-5; a possible D gene is TRBD2 (6 bases). The CDR3 has 16 amino acids. Trimming took 0 bases from V and 1 from J, leaving 13 bases between them. Germline V gene data show CDR1 as SGHRS and CDR2 as YFSETQ. CDR3 sequence: CASSLVIGSTQETQYF. For the CDR3, the DNA is TGCGCCAGCAGCTTGGTGATCGGGAGCACCCAAGAGACCCAGTACTTC. Together with reference TRBV5-1 and TRBJ2-5, the CDR3 gives the full variable domain: KAGVTQTPRYLIKTRGQQVTLSCSPISGHRSVSWYQQTPGQGLQFLFEYFSETQRNKGNFPGRFSGRQFSNSRSEMNVSTLELGDSALYLCASSLVIGSTQETQYFGPGTRLLVL.